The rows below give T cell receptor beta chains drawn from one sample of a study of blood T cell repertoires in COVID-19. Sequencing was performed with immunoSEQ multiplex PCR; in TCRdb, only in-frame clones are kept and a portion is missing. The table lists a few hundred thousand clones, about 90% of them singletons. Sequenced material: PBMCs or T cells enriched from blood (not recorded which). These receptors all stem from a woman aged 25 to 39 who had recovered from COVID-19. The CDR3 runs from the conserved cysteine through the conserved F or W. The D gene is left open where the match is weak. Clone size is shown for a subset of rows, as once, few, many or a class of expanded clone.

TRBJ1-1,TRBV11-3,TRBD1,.,TGTGCCAGCAAGGGACAGGGGTACACTGAAGCTTTCTTT,CASKGQGYTEAFF
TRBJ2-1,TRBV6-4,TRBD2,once,TGTGCCAGCAGTGACTTGGGGGAACGCGGGGGTGAGCAGTTCTTC,CASSDLGERGGEQFF
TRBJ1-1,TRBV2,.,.,TGTGCCACCCCCCAGGGTAACACTGAAGCTTTCTTT,CATPQGNTEAFF
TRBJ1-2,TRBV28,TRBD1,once,TGTGCCAGCAGAGACCACACAGGGGAGCGTGGCTACACCTTC,CASRDHTGERGYTF
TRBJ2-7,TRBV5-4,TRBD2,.,TGTGCCAGCAGCTTACGACTGAACGGGAGGAGTAACGAGCAGTACTTC,CASSLRLNGRSNEQYF
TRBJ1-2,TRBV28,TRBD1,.,TGTGCCGCCCGGACAGGCCATAGGGGCTACACCTTC,CAARTGHRGYTF
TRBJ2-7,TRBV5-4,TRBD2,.,TGTGCCAGCAGCTTACCGGGTCGGGAGGACTACGAGCAGTACTTC,CASSLPGREDYEQYF
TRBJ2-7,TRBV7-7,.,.,TGTGCTAGCAGCGACCACAGGGTCGGGGAGCAGTACTTC,CASSDHRVGEQYF
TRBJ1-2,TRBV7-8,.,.,TGTGCCAGCAGCCAGAAGACAGGTTCGCTGATCTATGGCTACACCTTC,CASSQKTGSLIYGYTF
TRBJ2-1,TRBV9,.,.,TGTGCCAGCAGCGTAGATCTGCAGGCGGAGCAGTTCTTC,CASSVDLQAEQFF
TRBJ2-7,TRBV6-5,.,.,TGTGCCAGCAGGCAGACATACCTCGACCCCTACGAGCAGTACTTC,CASRQTYLDPYEQYF
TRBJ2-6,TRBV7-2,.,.,TGTGCCAGCAGCGCGCGGACAATATCTGGGGCCAACGTCCTGACTTTC,CASSARTISGANVLTF
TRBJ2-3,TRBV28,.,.,TGTGCCAGCAGTTTGTGTCCAGGGATGTCTACAGATACGCAGTATTTT,CASSLCPGMSTDTQYF
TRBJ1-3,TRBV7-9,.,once,TGTGCCAGCAGCTTAGCAGGGGGAGTGGATGGAAACACCATATATTTT,CASSLAGGVDGNTIYF
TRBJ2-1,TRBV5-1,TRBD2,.,TGCGCCAGCAGCTTAATTAGCGGGAGGACTTACAATGAGCAGTTCTTC,CASSLISGRTYNEQFF
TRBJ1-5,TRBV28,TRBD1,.,TGTGCCAGCAGTTCCCCGGACAGGGACCATCAGCCCCAGCATTTT,CASSSPDRDHQPQHF
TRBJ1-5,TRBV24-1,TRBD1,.,TGTGCCACCCAGGACAGGGGGTTGAATCAGCCCCAGCATTTT,CATQDRGLNQPQHF
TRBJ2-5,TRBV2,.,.,TGTGCCGGAGGGGGCCATCAAGAGACCCAGTACTTC,CAGGGHQETQYF
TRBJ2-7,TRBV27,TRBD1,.,TGTGCCAGCTGCTACAGGGGGCAAAGGGCCTACGAGCAGTACTTC,CASCYRGQRAYEQYF
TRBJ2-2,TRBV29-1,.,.,TGCAGCGTGACGGACAGGAACACCGGGGAGCTGTTTTTT,CSVTDRNTGELFF
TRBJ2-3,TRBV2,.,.,TGTGCCAGTTTAAATAACGGGGGAAACAGGGATACGCAGTATTTT,CASLNNGGNRDTQYF
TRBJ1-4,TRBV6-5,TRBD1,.,TGTGCCAGCAGTTACCGGGACAGGGGGCCTGAAAAACTGTTTTTT,CASSYRDRGPEKLFF
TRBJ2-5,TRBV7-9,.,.,TGTGCCAGCAGTGGGGGGGCCCGGAGACGCCAAGAGACCCAGTACTTC,CASSGGARRRQETQYF
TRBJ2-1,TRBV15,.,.,TGTGCCACCAGTCGGGACTCGTACAATGAGCAGTTCTTC,CATSRDSYNEQFF
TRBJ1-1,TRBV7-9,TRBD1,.,TGTGCCAGCAGCTTAGATAAGGGACAGGGACCTTTCTTT,CASSLDKGQGPFF
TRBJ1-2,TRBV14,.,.,TGTGCCAGCAGCCAAGAGGCACAGGCGGCCTATGGCTACACCTTC,CASSQEAQAAYGYTF
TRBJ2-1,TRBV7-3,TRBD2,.,TGTGCCAGCAGCTCGTCGACTAGCGGGGCCCCCTACAATGAGCAGTTCTTC,CASSSSTSGAPYNEQFF
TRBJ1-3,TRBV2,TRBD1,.,TGTGCCTGCCACAGGGGCGGAAACACCATATATTTT,CACHRGGNTIYF
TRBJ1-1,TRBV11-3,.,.,TGTGCCAGCAGCTTCCGCGGGAACACTGAAGCTTTCTTT,CASSFRGNTEAFF
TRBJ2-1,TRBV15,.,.,TGTGCCACCAGCAGAGATAGGAGCGCCCTGAATGAGCAGTTCTTC,CATSRDRSALNEQFF
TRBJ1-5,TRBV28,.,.,TGTGCCAGCGCCTTCCCCAGGGCAGGGGGCAATCAGCCCCAGCATTTT,CASAFPRAGGNQPQHF
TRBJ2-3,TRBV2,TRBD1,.,TGTGCCAGCACCAAAAGAAAGGGGGCTGGCACAGATACGCAGTATTTT,CASTKRKGAGTDTQYF
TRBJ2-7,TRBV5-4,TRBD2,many,TGTGCCAGCAGCTTAGGACTAGCAAGCAACGAGCAGTACTTC,CASSLGLASNEQYF
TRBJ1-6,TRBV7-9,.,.,TGTGCCAGCAGCTTTGGGCAGCTTAATTCACCCCTCCACTTT,CASSFGQLNSPLHF
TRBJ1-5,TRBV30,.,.,TGTGCCTGGAGTGCAAGGGGAGGAGGGGAGGTACAGCCCCAGCATTTT,CAWSARGGGEVQPQHF
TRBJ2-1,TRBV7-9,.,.,TGTGCCAGCAGCTACCCCCAGGATGAGCAGTTCTTC,CASSYPQDEQFF